The present T cell receptor beta chain was sequenced within a study of blood T cell repertoires in COVID-19. Profiling relied on immunoSEQ multiplex PCR, and the TCRdb table lists in-frame clones only, not all of them. The sample includes about 130,000 clones, about 80% of them seen just once. Germline V gene data show CDR1 as MNHNS and CDR2 as SASEGT. The CDR3 is 18 residues long. The V gene end was trimmed by 6 bases and the J gene end by 1 base; junction bases not matched to a gene: 11. The sequenced material came from peripheral blood. The chain recombines TRBV6-1 with TRBJ2-1, with 11 bases that match TRBD2. The clonotype originates from a human donor in a cohort sampled during active COVID-19. CDR3 nucleotide sequence: TGTGCCAGCAGCGAAAGGCTAGCGGGGGGCCCATCCTACAATGAGCAGTTCTTC. Protein product: CASSERLAGGPSYNEQFF.